The rows below give T cell receptor beta chains drawn from one sample of a study of early T cells in non-severe SARS-CoV-2 infection. TCRdb itself ran the 5' RACE reads through MiXCR, one entry per CDR3 protein. The sample holds 50,000 to 55,000 distinct CDR3 sequences, roughly 8.8% seen once. Sequencing was done on a sample of whole blood. The receptors originated from an adult who was a healthcare worker with PCR-confirmed SARS-CoV-2 infection or an uninfected control (not recorded which). The CDR3 runs from the conserved cysteine through the conserved F or W. A D gene is named only where the DNA matches it firmly. Rows may omit the clone size; those that give it use once, few, many or a size class.

J gene | V gene | clone size | D gene | CDR3 DNA | CDR3 protein
TRBJ1-4 | TRBV5-1 | many | - | TGCGCCAGCAGCGGGACCACACGGGGACTTAATGAAAAACTGTTTTTT | CASSGTTRGLNEKLFF
TRBJ1-2 | TRBV5-1 | few | TRBD1 | TGCGCCAGCAGCTATACAGGGGACTATGGCTACACCTTC | CASSYTGDYGYTF
TRBJ1-1 | TRBV18 | - | - | TGTGCCAGCTCACCTAGGCTTATGAACACTGAAGCTTTCTTT | CASSPRLMNTEAFF
TRBJ1-1 | TRBV29-1 | many | - | TGCAGCGTCCAGCGGGTGCAGGGTTGGGCTGAAGCTTTCTTT | CSVQRVQGWAEAFF
TRBJ2-1 | TRBV27 | few | TRBD2 | TGTGCCAGCAGCCGGGGGGGAAATGAGCAGTTCTTC | CASSRGGNEQFF
TRBJ2-1 | TRBV9 | - | TRBD1 | TGTGCCAGCAGCGGACCGACAGGGAGTGAGCAGTTCTTC | CASSGPTGSEQFF
TRBJ2-7 | TRBV28 | few | TRBD1 | TGTGCCAGCAGTTCCTCCCTTGACAGGGGGGCTCCCTACGAGCAGTACTTC | CASSSSLDRGAPYEQYF
TRBJ2-2 | TRBV6-5 | few | TRBD1 | TGTGCCAGCAGTTCCCGGACAGGACAATCGAACACCGGGGAGCTGTTTTTT | CASSSRTGQSNTGELFF
TRBJ2-3 | TRBV20-1 | - | - | TGCAGTGCCGCAGGGGAGGGTGGCCCAGATACGCAGTATTTT | CSAAGEGGPDTQYF
TRBJ2-7 | TRBV4-3 | few | TRBD2 | TGCGCCAGCAGCCGTCGCACGCGGGAGTACGAGCAGTACTTC | CASSRRTREYEQYF